This TCR beta chain was sequenced for a study of cytomegalovirus exposure and HLA in healthy donors. With 60 Vbeta and 13 Jbeta primers, the PCR was carried out. This table comes from immunoSEQ multiplex PCR, and its TCRdb copy is limited to in-frame clones, with some not included. The repertoire holds about 35,000 clones, with 80% as singletons. This sequence originates from a male donor in good health and CMV-seronegative. The sample was PBMCs.

As DNA, the CDR3 is TGTGCCAGCAGCTTAGGGCAGTTCTATGGCTACACCTTC. Translated: CASSLGQFYGYTF. The rearrangement links TRBV7-8 to TRBJ1-2; D is uncertain. This CDR3 comprises 13 residues. V shed 1 base and J shed 4 bases, with 7 bases lying between them. CDR1 and CDR2 from the germline V gene are SGHVS and FQNEAQ.